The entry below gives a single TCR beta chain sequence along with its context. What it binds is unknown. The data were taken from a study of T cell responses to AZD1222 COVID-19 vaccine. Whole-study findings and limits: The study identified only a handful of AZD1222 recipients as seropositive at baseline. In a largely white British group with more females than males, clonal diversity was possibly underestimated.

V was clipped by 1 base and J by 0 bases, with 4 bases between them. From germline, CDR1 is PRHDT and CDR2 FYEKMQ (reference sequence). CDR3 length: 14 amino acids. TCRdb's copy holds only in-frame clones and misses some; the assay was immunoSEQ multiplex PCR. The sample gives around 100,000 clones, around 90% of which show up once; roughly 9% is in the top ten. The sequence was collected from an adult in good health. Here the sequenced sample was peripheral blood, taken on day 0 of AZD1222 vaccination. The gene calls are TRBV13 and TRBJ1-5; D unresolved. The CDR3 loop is CASSLAYSNQPQHF. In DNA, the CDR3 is TGTGCCAGCAGCTTAGCGTATAGCAATCAGCCCCAGCATTTT.